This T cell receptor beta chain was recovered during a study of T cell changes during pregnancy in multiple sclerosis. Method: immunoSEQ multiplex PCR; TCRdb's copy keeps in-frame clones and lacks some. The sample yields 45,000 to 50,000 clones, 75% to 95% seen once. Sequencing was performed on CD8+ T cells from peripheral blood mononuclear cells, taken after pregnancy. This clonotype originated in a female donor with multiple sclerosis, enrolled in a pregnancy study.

This CDR3 is CASSPVLEGADTGELFF. The CDR3 DNA is TGTGCCAGCTCACCAGTCTTGGAGGGAGCGGACACCGGGGAGCTGTTTTTT. The chain has TRBV18 and TRBJ2-2, with D possibly matching TRBD2 (6 bases). V lost 2 bases to trimming and J lost 3 bases, with 16 bases between them. Per germline, CDR1 KGHSH and CDR2 LQKENI. The CDR3 contains 17 residues.